This T cell receptor (beta chain) was identified in a study of Ad26.COV2.S vaccination and SARS-CoV-2 variants. Study in general: Participants got Ad26.COV2.S intramuscularly, once or twice 56 days apart. Whole-study findings and limits: Recipients of vaccine and of placebo showed similar breadth of their non-spike TCR repertoires. Overall T cell responses may have been underestimated by the analyses of TCR breadth and depth.

Generated by immunoSEQ multiplex PCR, the TCRdb table keeps only in-frame clones and is missing some. The data show hundreds of thousands of clones, 90% seen once. The CDR3 length is 13 residues. Trimming removed 4 bases from V and 3 bases from J, with 10 bases in between. Germline V gene sequence: CDR1 SGHRS, CDR2 YFSETQ. In the case of this clone: Antigen: not known.

Treatment described: around 19 received Ad26.COV2.S at low or high dose, single or two shots; about 5 received placebo; per-sample allocation not given. It was on day 63 after the first vaccine or placebo injection that samples were taken. The shot given was an Ad26 vector that makes Wuhan-strain SARS-CoV-2 spike. The sample here was peripheral blood, taken in a trial of Ad26.COV2.S vaccine versus placebo. V gene TRBV5-1 combines with J gene TRBJ1-2, with D possibly TRBD1 on 5 matching bases. This receptor was taken from a person between 18 and 65 years old who received the Ad26.COV2.S COVID-19 vaccine or a placebo. DNA of the CDR3: TGCGCCAGCAGCGGGGGGGAAGACTATGGCTACACCTTC. Its translation: CASSGGEDYGYTF.